The rows below give T cell receptor beta chains drawn from one sample of a study of control samples from healthy donors and cancer patients. TCRdb keeps only in-frame clones here, not all; method: immunoSEQ multiplex PCR. The sample shows 130,000 or so clones, 70% to 90% of them seen only once. Sequencing was done on a sample of blood. These receptors came from a man aged 45-60 years in good health. The CDR3 runs from the conserved cysteine through the conserved F or W. A D gene is named only where the DNA matches it firmly. Not all rows give a size; the values are once, few, many and, for expanded clones, a class.

clone size	V gene	D gene	CDR3 length	J gene	CDR3 DNA	CDR3 protein
once	TRBV18	-	17	TRBJ2-7	TGTGCCAGCTCACCAGAGTCGGTAAGGGGCCCTAGCTACGAGCAGTACTTC	CASSPESVRGPSYEQYF
-	TRBV6-5	-	16	TRBJ2-3	TGTGCCAGCAGTTACTCGGGGGCGCATTCCACAGATACGCAGTATTTT	CASSYSGAHSTDTQYF
-	TRBV7-2	TRBD1	15	TRBJ1-1	TGTGCCAGCAGCAAAGGGACAGGGAGAAACACTGAAGCTTTCTTT	CASSKGTGRNTEAFF
-	TRBV28	TRBD1	15	TRBJ1-5	TGTGCCAGCAATCGGGGGACAGTTAGCAATCAGCCCCAGCATTTT	CASNRGTVSNQPQHF
-	TRBV28	-	14	TRBJ1-4	TGTGCCAGCAGTTTGTCATCTGGGGATGAAAAACTGTTTTTT	CASSLSSGDEKLFF
-	TRBV9	TRBD2	14	TRBJ2-7	TGTGCCAGCAGCCCCCATTTACCCGGGGGGGTGCAGTACTTC	CASSPHLPGGVQYF
-	TRBV5-1	-	12	TRBJ2-2	TGCGAAAAATCAGGGAACACCGGGGAGCTGTTTTTT	CEKSGNTGELFF
-	TRBV4-1	-	12	TRBJ1-1	TGCGCCAGCAGCCCAGAGGGATTTAGGGCTTTCTTT	CASSPEGFRAFF
-	TRBV28	-	14	TRBJ2-3	TGTGCCAGCAGTTCCACAGGGGAGGCAGATACGCAGTATTTT	CASSSTGEADTQYF
-	TRBV27	TRBD2	17	TRBJ2-7	TGTGCCAGCAGGGAAATAAGCGGGGGCACCCGAAACTACGAGCAGTACTTC	CASREISGGTRNYEQYF
few	TRBV3-1/TRBV3-2	TRBD2	14	TRBJ2-7	TGTGCCAGCAGCCAGCGGGGGGTTAGCCACGAGCAGTACTTC	CASSQRGVSHEQYF
-	TRBV6-5	-	14	TRBJ2-7	TGTGCCAGCCTAGTAGGTACAGGGCGAGACGAGCAGTACTTC	CASLVGTGRDEQYF
-	TRBV5-1	-	16	TRBJ2-5	TGCGCCAGCAGCTTGTCTTTTGGGGGCATCGGAGAGACCCAGTACTTC	CASSLSFGGIGETQYF
-	TRBV2	-	13	TRBJ2-7	TGTGCCAGCACTATTATGGACAGCTACGAGCAGTACTTC	CASTIMDSYEQYF
-	TRBV4-1	-	16	TRBJ2-2	TGCGCCAGCAGCCGCCCAGGTGGGGGGAACACCGGGGAGCTGTTTTTT	CASSRPGGGNTGELFF
-	TRBV21-1	-	16	TRBJ2-4	TGTGCCAGCAGCACGGGACAGGGGCTTTTTGGCAACATTCAGTACTTC	CASSTGQGLFGNIQYF
-	TRBV28	TRBD2	14	TRBJ2-1	TGTGCCAGCAGATCTAGCGGGGGGGCCGTTGAGCAGTTCTTC	CASRSSGGAVEQFF
few	TRBV29-1	-	14	TRBJ1-3	TGCAGCGCTGCGAGGACCAGCTCTGGAAACACCATATATTTT	CSAARTSSGNTIYF
-	TRBV11-2	TRBD2	18	TRBJ2-3	TGTGCCAGCAGCTTAGAAATAGTAGCGGGGGGTAGCACAGATACGCAGTATTTT	CASSLEIVAGGSTDTQYF
-	TRBV9	TRBD1	17	TRBJ1-6	TGTGCCAGCAGCGTAGCAGGGGGCAATGCCTTTAATTCACCCCTCCACTTT	CASSVAGGNAFNSPLHF
-	TRBV19	TRBD1	15	TRBJ2-5	TGTGCCAGTAGTACAACACAGGGGTACCAAGAGACCCAGTACTTC	CASSTTQGYQETQYF
-	TRBV11-3	TRBD2	16	TRBJ2-3	TGTGCCAGCAGCCCCCGGGGGAGCGGGGCCGCAGATACGCAGTATTTT	CASSPRGSGAADTQYF
-	TRBV27	-	16	TRBJ1-5	TGTGCCAGCAGCTCCTTCCAGGGGTTCGGTGATCAGCCCCAGCATTTT	CASSSFQGFGDQPQHF
-	TRBV27	-	15	TRBJ2-2	TGTGCCAGCAGTGGGGGCGAGGGCTACACCGGGGAGCTGTTTTTT	CASSGGEGYTGELFF
-	TRBV24-1	-	13	TRBJ2-7	TGTGCCACCAGTGATTTAACTTACTCCGAGCAGTACTTC	CATSDLTYSEQYF
-	TRBV6-5	-	11	TRBJ2-1	TGTGCCAGCAGTTACTCAAGCGAGCAGTTCTTC	CASSYSSEQFF
-	TRBV2	-	14	TRBJ1-2	TGTGCCAGCCGTGGGGACACAAAGGGGTATGGCTACACCTTC	CASRGDTKGYGYTF
-	TRBV15	-	15	TRBJ2-1	TGTGCCACCAGCACATATGGGAGCTCCTACAATGAGCAGTTCTTC	CATSTYGSSYNEQFF
-	TRBV28	-	15	TRBJ1-4	TGTGCCAGCAGTAGGGGGGGGGCGGCTAATGAAAAACTGTTTTTT	CASSRGGAANEKLFF
-	TRBV7-8	-	15	TRBJ2-7	TGTGCCAGCAGGTCAACCCTGGGCCCCTCTGACGAGCAGTACTTC	CASRSTLGPSDEQYF
few	TRBV5-1	-	14	TRBJ1-2	TGCGCCAGCAGCTCAGACTCAGGGTACTATGGCTACACCTTC	CASSSDSGYYGYTF
-	TRBV29-1	-	11	TRBJ1-4	TGCAGCGCCTTAACTAATGAAAAACTGTTTTTT	CSALTNEKLFF
-	TRBV4-2	TRBD1	15	TRBJ2-5	TGTGCCAGCAGCCTTGGACAGGGGACCGAAGAGACCCAGTACTTC	CASSLGQGTEETQYF
-	TRBV6-7	-	17	TRBJ2-2	TGTGCCAGCAGTTATTTAGGTGGACGGAGAGACACCGGGGAGCTGTTTTTT	CASSYLGGRRDTGELFF
-	TRBV30	-	12	TRBJ2-5	TGTGCCTGGAGTGGGGGGCTGGAGACCCAGTACTTC	CAWSGGLETQYF
-	TRBV5-8	-	15	TRBJ2-2	TGTGCCAGCAGCTTGGGCCAGGCCCACACCGGGGAGCTGTTTTTT	CASSLGQAHTGELFF
-	TRBV28	-	14	TRBJ1-2	TGTGCCAGCAGTGACTCCGGGCAGGGAAATGGCTACACCTTC	CASSDSGQGNGYTF
-	TRBV5-8	-	15	TRBJ1-4	TGTGCCAGCAGCTTGGATGGGGCATCTAATGAAAAACTGTTTTTT	CASSLDGASNEKLFF
once	TRBV3-1/TRBV3-2	-	14	TRBJ1-2	TGTGCCAGCAGTCAAAACCGACAAGCCTATGGCTACACCTTC	CASSQNRQAYGYTF
-	TRBV19	TRBD1	15	TRBJ1-5	TGTGCCAGTGCGACAGGGGTTAATAGCAATCAGCCCCAGCATTTT	CASATGVNSNQPQHF
-	TRBV27	-	15	TRBJ1-5	TGTGCCAGCAGTTTAATTTCAGGGGGCAATCAGCCCCAGCATTTT	CASSLISGGNQPQHF